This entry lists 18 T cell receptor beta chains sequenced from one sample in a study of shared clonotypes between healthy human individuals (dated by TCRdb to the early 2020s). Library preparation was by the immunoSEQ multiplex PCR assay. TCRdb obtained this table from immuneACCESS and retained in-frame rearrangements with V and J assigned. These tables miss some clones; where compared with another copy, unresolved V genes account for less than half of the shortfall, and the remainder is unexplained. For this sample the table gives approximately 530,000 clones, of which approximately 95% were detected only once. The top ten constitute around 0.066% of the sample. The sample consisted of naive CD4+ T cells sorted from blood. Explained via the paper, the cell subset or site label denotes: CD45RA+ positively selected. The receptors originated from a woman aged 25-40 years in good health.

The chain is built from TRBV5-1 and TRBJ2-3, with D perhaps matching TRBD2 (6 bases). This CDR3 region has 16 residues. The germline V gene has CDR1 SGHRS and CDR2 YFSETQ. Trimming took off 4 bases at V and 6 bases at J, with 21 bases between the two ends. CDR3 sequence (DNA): TGCGCCAGCAGCCCCACCAGCGGGTACGTCGGGGATACGCAGTATTTT. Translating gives CASSPTSGYVGDTQYF.

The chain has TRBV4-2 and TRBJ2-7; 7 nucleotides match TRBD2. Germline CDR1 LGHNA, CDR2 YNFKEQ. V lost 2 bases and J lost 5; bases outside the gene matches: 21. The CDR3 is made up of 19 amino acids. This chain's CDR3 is CASSQLTGGSGPPRHEQYF. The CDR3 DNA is TGTGCCAGCAGCCAACTCACTGGGGGTAGCGGGCCACCTCGCCACGAGCAGTACTTC.

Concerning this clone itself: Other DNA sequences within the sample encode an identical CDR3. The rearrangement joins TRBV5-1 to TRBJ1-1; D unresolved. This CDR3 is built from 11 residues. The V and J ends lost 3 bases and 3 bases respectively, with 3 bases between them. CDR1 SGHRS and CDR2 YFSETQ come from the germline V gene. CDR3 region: CASSSDTEAFF. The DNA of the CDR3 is TGCGCCAGCAGCTCGGACACTGAAGCTTTCTTT.

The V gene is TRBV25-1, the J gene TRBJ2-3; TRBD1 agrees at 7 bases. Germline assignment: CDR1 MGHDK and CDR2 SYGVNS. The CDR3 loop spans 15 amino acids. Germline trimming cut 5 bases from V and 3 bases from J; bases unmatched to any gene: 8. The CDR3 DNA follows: TGTGCCAGCAGTATTGGACAGGTTGGGACAGATACGCAGTATTTT. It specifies CASSIGQVGTDTQYF.

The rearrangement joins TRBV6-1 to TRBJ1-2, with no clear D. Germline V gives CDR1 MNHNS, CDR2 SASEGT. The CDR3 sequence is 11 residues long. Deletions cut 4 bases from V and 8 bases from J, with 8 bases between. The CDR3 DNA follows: TGTGCCAGCAGTGTTTACGAGGGCTACACCTTC. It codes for CASSVYEGYTF.

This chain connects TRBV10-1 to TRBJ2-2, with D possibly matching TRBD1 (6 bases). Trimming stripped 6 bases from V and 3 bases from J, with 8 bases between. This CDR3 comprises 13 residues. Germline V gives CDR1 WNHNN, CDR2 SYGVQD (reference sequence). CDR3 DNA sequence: TGCGCCAGCAGACAGGGAGACACCGGGGAGCTGTTTTTT. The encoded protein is CASRQGDTGELFF.

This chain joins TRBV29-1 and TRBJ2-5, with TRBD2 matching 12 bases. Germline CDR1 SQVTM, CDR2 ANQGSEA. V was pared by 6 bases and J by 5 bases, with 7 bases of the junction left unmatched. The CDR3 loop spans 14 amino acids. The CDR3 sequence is CSVETSGSPETQYF. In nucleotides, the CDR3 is TGCAGCGTGGAGACTAGCGGGAGTCCCGAGACCCAGTACTTC.

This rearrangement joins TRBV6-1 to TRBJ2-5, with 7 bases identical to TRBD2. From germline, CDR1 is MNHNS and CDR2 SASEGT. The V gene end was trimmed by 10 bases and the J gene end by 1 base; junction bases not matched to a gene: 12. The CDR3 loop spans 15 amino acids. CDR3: CATGTAGSVQETQYF. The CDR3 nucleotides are TGTGCCACCGGAACAGCGGGATCGGTCCAAGAGACCCAGTACTTC.

The CDR3 sequence: CASSIGRGTGYGYTF. In DNA, the CDR3 is TGTGCCAGTAGTATAGGAAGGGGGACAGGCTATGGCTACACCTTC. This chain connects TRBV19 to TRBJ1-2, with TRBD1 matching over 8 bases. V shed 1 base and J 4 bases; nucleotides not matched to a gene: 5. CDR3 length equals 15 residues. The V gene's germline CDR1 is LNHDA and CDR2 SQIVND (reference sequence). The full variable domain, in which reference TRBV19 and TRBJ1-2 provide the parts outside the CDR3, is DGGITQSPKYLFRKEGQNVTLSCEQNLNHDAMYWYRQDPGQGLRLIYYSQIVNDFQKGDIAEGYSVSREKKESFPLTVTSAQKNPTAFYLCASSIGRGTGYGYTFGSGTRLTVV.

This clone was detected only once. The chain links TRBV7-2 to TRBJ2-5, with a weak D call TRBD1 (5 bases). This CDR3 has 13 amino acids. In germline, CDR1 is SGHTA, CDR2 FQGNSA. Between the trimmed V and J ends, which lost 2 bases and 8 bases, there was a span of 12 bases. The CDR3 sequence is CASSLSGQGTQYF. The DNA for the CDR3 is TGTGCCAGCAGCTTATCCGGACAAGGAACCCAGTACTTC.

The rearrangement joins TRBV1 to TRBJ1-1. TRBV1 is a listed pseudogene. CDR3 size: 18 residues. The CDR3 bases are TGCACCAGCAGCCAAGATGAGAGCTGGAGGGACCCGAACACTGAAGCTTTCTTT. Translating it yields CTSSQDESWRDPNTEAFF.

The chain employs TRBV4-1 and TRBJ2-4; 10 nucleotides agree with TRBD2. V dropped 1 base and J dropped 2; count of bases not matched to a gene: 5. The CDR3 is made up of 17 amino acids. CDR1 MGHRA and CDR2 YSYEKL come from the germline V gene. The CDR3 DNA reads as TGCGCCAGCAGCCAAGCCGGGACTAGCGTTACCAAAAACATTCAGTACTTC. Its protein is CASSQAGTSVTKNIQYF.

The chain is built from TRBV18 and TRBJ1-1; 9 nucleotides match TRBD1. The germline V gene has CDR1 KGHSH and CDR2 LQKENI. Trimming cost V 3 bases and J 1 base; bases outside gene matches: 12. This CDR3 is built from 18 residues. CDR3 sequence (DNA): TGTGCCAGCTCACCCCGAACCGGGACAGGGTTAACGAACACTGAAGCTTTCTTT. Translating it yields CASSPRTGTGLTNTEAFF.

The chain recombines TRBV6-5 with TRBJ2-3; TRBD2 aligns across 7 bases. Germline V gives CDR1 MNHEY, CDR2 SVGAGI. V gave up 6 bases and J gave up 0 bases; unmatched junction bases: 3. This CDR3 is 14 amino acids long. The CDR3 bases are TGTGCCAGCAGGAGCGGGATCAGCACAGATACGCAGTATTTT. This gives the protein CASRSGISTDTQYF.

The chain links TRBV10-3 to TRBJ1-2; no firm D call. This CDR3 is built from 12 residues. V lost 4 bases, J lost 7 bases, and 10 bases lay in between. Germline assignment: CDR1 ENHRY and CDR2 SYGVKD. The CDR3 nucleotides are TGTGCCATCAGTGCAGTCAAGGGTGGCTACACCTTC. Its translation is CAISAVKGGYTF.

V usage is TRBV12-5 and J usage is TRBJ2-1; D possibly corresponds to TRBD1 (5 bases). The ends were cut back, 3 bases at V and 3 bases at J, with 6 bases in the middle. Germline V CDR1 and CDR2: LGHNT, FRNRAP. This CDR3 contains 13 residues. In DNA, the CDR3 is TGTGCTAGTGGTTTTGACAGCTACAATGAGCAGTTCTTC. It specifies CASGFDSYNEQFF.

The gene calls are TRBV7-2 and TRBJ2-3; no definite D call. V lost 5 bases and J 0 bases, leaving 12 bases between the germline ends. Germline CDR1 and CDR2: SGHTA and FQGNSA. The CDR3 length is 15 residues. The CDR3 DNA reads TGTGCCAGCAGCCACAGACGTGCTAGCACAGATACGCAGTATTTT. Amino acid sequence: CASSHRRASTDTQYF. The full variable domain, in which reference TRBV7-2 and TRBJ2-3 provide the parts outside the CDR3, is GAGVSQSPSNKVTEKGKDVELRCDPISGHTALYWYRQSLGQGLEFLIYFQGNSAPDKSGLPSDRFSAERTGGSVSTLTIQRTQQEDSAVYLCASSHRRASTDTQYFGPGTRLTVL.

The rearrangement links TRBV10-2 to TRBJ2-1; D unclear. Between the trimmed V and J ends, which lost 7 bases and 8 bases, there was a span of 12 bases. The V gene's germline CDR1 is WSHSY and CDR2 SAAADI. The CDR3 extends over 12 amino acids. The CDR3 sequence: CASTGQRYEQFF. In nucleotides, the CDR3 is TGCGCCAGCACTGGCCAGAGATATGAGCAGTTCTTC.